This TCR beta chain was identified in a study of blood T cell repertoires in COVID-19. Profiled with immunoSEQ multiplex PCR; TCRdb holds only in-frame clones, not every one. The repertoire consists of under 300,000 clones, with 88% occurring once and the leading ten covering about 1%. Germline CDR1 and CDR2: LGHDT and YNNKEL (reference sequence). The length of the CDR3 is 16 residues. V lost 4 bases and J lost 4, with 17 bases in between. The rearrangement joins TRBV3-1 (or the pseudogene TRBV3-2) to TRBJ1-3, with a possible D match to TRBD1 (5 bases). This clonotype originated in a woman in her twenties or thirties who had recovered from COVID-19. The sequencing input was PBMCs or T cells enriched from blood (not recorded which). The DNA of the CDR3 is TGTGCCAGCAGCCCTTTACCCGGCCAGGGAGGAAACACCATATATTTT. This codes for CASSPLPGQGGNTIYF.